The clone carrying this T cell receptor beta chain was detected only once. Its target is not known. Clones were sequenced by immunoSEQ multiplex PCR, and TCRdb holds only the in-frame ones, with some missing. This sample has about 72,000 clones, with more than 85% found just once. The data are from a study of PD-1 blockade in classical Hodgkin lymphoma. Patients all relapsed after autologous stem cell transplantation, and there was variation in brentuximab vedotin exposure. Complete response, partial response or progressive disease were the best responses. Study-level points and caveats: Complete responders' diversity at baseline resembled that of newly diagnosed patients. Nivolumab initiation under 1 year post-ASCT meant exclusion.

Germline CDR1 is MDHEN and CDR2 is SYDVKM. V shed 9 bases and J 5 bases; nucleotides not matched to a gene: 9. The CDR3 totals 13 residues. The chain joins TRBV28 to TRBJ2-5; 7 bases align to TRBD2. The sequence was obtained from a human donor with classical Hodgkin lymphoma. This material consisted of peripheral blood mononuclear cells (PBMCs), taken at baseline. The CDR3 reads CASSGWSTETQYF. CDR3 coding DNA: TGTGCCAGTAGCGGGTGGTCAACGGAGACCCAGTACTTC.